This TCR beta chain was recovered during a study of blood T cells in healthy people across ages. Study-wide points: The study lacked donor CMV status, which possibly confounded expanded clonotype changes.

CDR1 and CDR2 (germline): SGHRS, YFSETQ. J lost 5 bases, V lost 5 bases, and 4 bases had no gene match. CDR3 length: 15 residues. Healthy Caucasian individuals from Russia aged about 6 to 95 served as donors. Every sample yielded at least 6.5 million isolated PBMCs. Sample-barcoded 5' priming and a J-beta primer mix drove a second PCR of about 7 to 11 cycles. TCRdb reprocessed the 5' RACE reads via MiXCR and lists one record per CDR3 protein. The data contain approximately 1,700,000 distinct CDR3 sequences, roughly 43% of them singletons. To note about this clonotype: Antigen: not known.

This rearrangement joins TRBV5-1 to TRBJ2-3, with 14 bases matching TRBD2. The sample taken for sequencing was blood. The sequence was obtained from a human donor in good health. CDR3 bases: TGCGCCAGCAGACGACTAGCGGGGGGGCTAGATACGCAGTATTTT. Its translation: CASRRLAGGLDTQYF.